Below are 3 T cell receptor beta chains sequenced from a single sample in a study of blood T cell repertoires in COVID-19. Sequenced by immunoSEQ multiplex PCR; TCRdb stores in-frame clones only, minus some. This table has roughly 290,000 clones, roughly 90% appearing once. The sample was peripheral blood. The receptors derive from a woman in her 30s with COVID-19, enrolled during active disease.

The rearrangement joins TRBV28 to TRBJ2-3, with 7 bases that match TRBD2. This CDR3 region has 16 residues. V gave up 4 bases and J gave up 4 bases; unmatched junction bases: 11. Germline CDR1 and CDR2: MDHEN and SYDVKM. CDR3 bases: TGTGCCAGCAGTTCCCCCGGACTAGGAAAGGCAGATACGCAGTATTTT. As protein: CASSSPGLGKADTQYF.

The J gene is TRBJ2-5, the V gene TRBV7-8; 8 bases align to TRBD1. The CDR3 consists of 15 residues. J was trimmed by 5 bases and V by 2 bases; bases with no gene match: 7. The germline V gene has CDR1 SGHVS and CDR2 FQNEAQ. CDR3 region: CASSLLQGALETQYF. CDR3 bases: TGTGCCAGCAGCTTACTCCAGGGGGCTCTTGAGACCCAGTACTTC.

This clone came up once. The rearrangement joins TRBV4-3 to TRBJ2-7; 8 bases map to TRBD1. With V trimmed by 3 bases and J by 7 bases, 5 bases remained unmatched. The CDR3 has 13 residues. Looked up from germline, CDR1 is LGHNA and CDR2 is YSLEER. CDR3 sequence (DNA): TGCGCCAGCAGCCACCAGGACAGGGTAGAGCAGTACTTC. This translates into CASSHQDRVEQYF.